Each of the 15 T cell receptor beta chains below was sequenced from the same sample in a study of CD8+ T cells in alopecia areata. RNA extraction was followed by reverse transcription into cDNA, which acted as the sequencing template. Assay: immunoSEQ multiplex PCR; the TCRdb copy retains only in-frame clones and omits some. The sample includes some 150,000 clones, roughly 53% of them seen just once. The source was CD4+ T cells sorted from blood, collected at week 0. The receptors here all came from a human donor with alopecia areata.

The chain has TRBV30 and TRBJ2-6; D gene ambiguous. In germline, CDR1 is GTSNPN, CDR2 SVGIG (reference sequence). Trimming cost V 7 bases and J 0 bases, with 16 bases left between them. The CDR3 loop spans 16 amino acids. CDR3 region: CASSVAPTSGANVLTF. The CDR3 DNA reads TGTGCCTCTTCGGTGGCGCCCACCTCTGGGGCCAACGTCCTGACTTTC.

J is TRBJ2-1 and V is TRBV6-5; 7 positions match TRBD2. CDR3 size: 15 residues. V trimming: 5 bases; J trimming: 5 bases; junction bases outside the gene matches: 9. The germline V gene encodes CDR1 MNHEY and CDR2 SVGAGI. The CDR3 DNA sequence: TGTGCCAGCAGTCCCACCCAGGGAGGGAACAATGAGCAGTTCTTC. The encoded protein is CASSPTQGGNNEQFF.

J is TRBJ2-3 and V is TRBV15; possibly TRBD1 for D (6 bases). The length of the CDR3 is 13 residues. V dropped 2 bases and J dropped 3 bases, with 6 bases sitting between them. Germline CDR1 reads LNHNV; CDR2 reads YYDKDF (reference sequence). The CDR3 loop reads CATSRRGTDTQYF. The CDR3 nucleotides are TGTGCCACCAGCAGAAGGGGGACAGATACGCAGTATTTT.

This clone was recorded once. The rearrangement links TRBV7-9 to TRBJ2-3, with TRBD1 as a possible D gene (5 bases). V lost 5 bases, J lost 0 bases, and 12 bases lay in between. Germline loops: CDR1 SEHNR, CDR2 FQNEAQ (reference sequence). The CDR3 spans 15 residues. This CDR3 reads CASSPRTSSTDTQYF. In DNA form, the CDR3 reads TGTGCCAGCAGCCCGCGGACATCAAGCACAGATACGCAGTATTTT.

V gene TRBV5-4 combines with J gene TRBJ1-2; 8 bases match TRBD1. The ends lost 2 bases at V and 7 bases at J; junction bases unmatched: 7. This CDR3 has 14 amino acids. CDR1 is SGHNT, CDR2 YYREEE, per germline (reference sequence). The CDR3 is CASSFGSGTGGYTF. In nucleotides, the CDR3 is TGTGCCAGCAGCTTCGGGTCAGGGACAGGTGGCTACACCTTC.

The table lists this clone with a few counts. The chain has TRBV11-2 and TRBJ2-3; 11 bases map to TRBD2. The length of the CDR3 is 18 residues. V shed 5 bases and J 1 base; nucleotides not matched to a gene: 11. Germline loops: CDR1 SGHAT, CDR2 FQNNGV. DNA of the CDR3: TGTGCCAGCAGCCCAAGCCTCATAGCGGGGGGGGGCACAGATACGCAGTATTTT. The encoded protein is CASSPSLIAGGGTDTQYF. Using reference TRBV11-2 and TRBJ2-3 for the parts outside the CDR3, the full variable domain is EAGVAQSPRYKIIEKRQSVAFWCNPISGHATLYWYQQILGQGPKLLIQFQNNGVVDDSQLPKDRFSAERLKGVDSTLKIQPAKLEDSAVYLCASSPSLIAGGGTDTQYFGPGTRLTVL.

This clone has only a few counts. The chain joins TRBV2 to TRBJ2-7; tentatively, D is TRBD2 (5 bases). With 2 bases removed from V and 0 bases from J, the gap between germline ends came to 20 bases. Germline-derived CDR1 and CDR2 are SNHLY and FYNNEI. There are 18 residues in the CDR3. DNA for the CDR3: TGTGCCAGCAGTGAAACGTTTCTGGGATCCCGGGGCTCCTACGAGCAGTACTTC. Its protein product is CASSETFLGSRGSYEQYF.

The chain links TRBV30 to TRBJ1-6, with no clear D. The V gene's germline CDR1 is GTSNPN and CDR2 SVGIG (reference sequence). The CDR3 has 13 amino acids. The germline V and J ends were trimmed by 2 bases and 13 bases, with 15 bases remaining between them. The CDR3 loop is CAWSFSTLDPLHF. CDR3 nucleotides: TGTGCCTGGAGTTTCTCTACATTGGATCCCCTCCACTTT.

This clone was observed once. The chain links TRBV29-1 to TRBJ1-1, with a weak D call TRBD1 (5 bases). The V end was cut by 4 bases, the J end by 2 bases, with 14 bases between. The CDR3 loop spans 14 amino acids. Germline V gene data show CDR1 as SQVTM and CDR2 as ANQGSEA. CDR3 nucleotides: TGCAGCGTTGCCCCAGGGAACTTTAACACTGAAGCTTTCTTT. As protein: CSVAPGNFNTEAFF.

This sequence joins TRBV25-1 and TRBJ1-1; TRBD1 is a possible D gene (6 bases). Trimming took 4 bases from V and 5 from J, leaving 14 bases between them. Per germline, CDR1 MGHDK and CDR2 SYGVNS. The length of the CDR3 is 14 residues. The DNA for the CDR3 is TGTGCCAGCAGTGCCCAACAGGGTGGGACTGAAGCTTTCTTT. Its protein is CASSAQQGGTEAFF.

A few counts support this clone. The chain links TRBV25-1 to TRBJ1-6, with D unclear. Trimming pared 3 bases from V and 2 bases from J, leaving 5 bases between. The CDR3 runs 14 residues. Germline CDR1 reads MGHDK; CDR2 reads SYGVNS. DNA of the CDR3: TGTGCCAGCAGTGATAGTACCTATAATTCACCCCTCCACTTT. It encodes CASSDSTYNSPLHF.

This clone was detected once. V gene TRBV29-1 combines with J gene TRBJ1-1, with 8 bases lining up with TRBD1. The germline CDR1 and CDR2 sequences are SQVTM and ANQGSEA. Trimming at V came to 4 bases and at J to 4 bases, leaving 5 bases not matched to a gene. CDR3 length: 13 amino acids. The DNA of the CDR3 is TGCAGCGTTGGAGACAGGGGAAGCACTGAAGCTTTCTTT. Translated: CSVGDRGSTEAFF.

The chain recombines TRBV5-4 with TRBJ1-6; 9 nucleotides match TRBD1. V was clipped by 0 bases and J by 7 bases; unmatched bases: 8. Germline-derived CDR1 and CDR2 are SGHNT and YYREEE (reference sequence). The CDR3 loop spans 17 amino acids. CDR3 coding DNA: TGTGCCAGCAGCTTGGGGACAGGGGTATCAGGGAATTCACCCCTCCACTTT. Protein product: CASSLGTGVSGNSPLHF.

The chain links TRBV7-8 to TRBJ1-5; 7 positions agree with TRBD1. CDR3 length: 16 amino acids. Germline CDR1 and CDR2: SGHVS and FQNEAQ. The V gene end was trimmed by 0 bases and the J gene end by 5 bases; junction bases not matched to a gene: 7. CDR3 sequence reads: CASSLASGRGYQPQHF. In nucleotides, the CDR3 is TGTGCCAGCAGCTTAGCATCGGGCAGGGGGTATCAGCCCCAGCATTTT.

The V and J genes are TRBV5-6 and TRBJ1-6; D is unresolved. CDR1 is SGHDT, CDR2 YYEEEE, per germline. The ends were cut back, 4 bases at V and 7 bases at J, with 9 bases in the middle. The CDR3 totals 13 residues. The CDR3 sequence is CASSGGGNSPLHF. Written as DNA, the CDR3 is TGTGCCAGCAGCGGCGGAGGGAATTCACCCCTCCACTTT.